Below, 8 T cell receptor beta chains from the same sample are listed, as sequenced in a study of radiotherapy plus CTLA-4 blockade in lung cancer. The table came from immunoSEQ multiplex PCR; TCRdb's copy has only in-frame clones and leaves some out. The table has about 35,000 clones, around 85% seen once. The sequencing used peripheral blood, collected from a patient treated with radiotherapy plus ipilimumab. These receptors were collected from a human donor with non-small cell lung cancer who had stable disease on radiotherapy plus ipilimumab.

This chain uses TRBV9 with TRBJ2-7, with 10 nucleotides matching TRBD1. Per the germline V gene, CDR1 is SGDLS and CDR2 is YYNGEE. The CDR3 has 15 amino acids. V was clipped by 3 bases and J by 2 bases; unmatched bases: 5. CDR3 amino acids: CASSAGTGATYEQYF. DNA of the CDR3: TGTGCCAGCAGCGCTGGGACAGGGGCGACCTACGAGCAGTACTTC.

The chain couples TRBV18 to TRBJ1-1, with 8 bases identical to TRBD1. Germline V gives CDR1 KGHSH, CDR2 LQKENI. V was pared by 3 bases and J by 4 bases, with 7 bases of the junction left unmatched. The CDR3 is made up of 15 amino acids. The CDR3 DNA follows: TGTGCCAGCTCACCGACACAGGGGGGTCCCACTGAAGCTTTCTTT. It translates to CASSPTQGGPTEAFF.

This clone was counted between two and nine times. The CDR3: CASSLGIPGQTQETQYF. The CDR3 coding sequence is TGTGCCAGCAGCTTAGGTATCCCGGGACAAACCCAAGAGACCCAGTACTTC. V usage is TRBV7-6 and J usage is TRBJ2-5, with a weak D call TRBD1 (6 bases). Looked up from germline, CDR1 is SGHVS and CDR2 is FNYEAQ. The CDR3 has 17 residues. V dropped 1 base and J dropped 1 base, with 16 bases sitting between them.

V gene TRBV7-2 combines with J gene TRBJ1-1; D is perhaps TRBD1 (6 bases). The CDR3 is 16 amino acids. The germline CDR1 and CDR2 sequences are SGHTA and FQGNSA. The V end lost 5 bases, the J end lost 0 bases, and 16 bases lay between the germline ends. CDR3 sequence reads: CASSARGIHMNTEAFF. The CDR3 nucleotides read TGTGCCAGCAGCGCCAGGGGTATCCATATGAACACTGAAGCTTTCTTT.

This clone was observed a single time. The CDR3 loop reads CAWSVRPLAGWVANTGELFF. The CDR3, as DNA: TGTGCCTGGAGTGTACGGCCCCTAGCGGGATGGGTCGCGAACACCGGGGAGCTGTTTTTT. The J gene is TRBJ2-2, the V gene TRBV30, with TRBD2 identical over 9 bases. The CDR3 covers 20 residues. Losses at the gene ends were 0 bases for V and 0 bases for J; bases not matched to a gene: 14. Germline V CDR1 and CDR2: GTSNPN, SVGIG (reference sequence).

The rearrangement links TRBV5-1 to TRBJ2-3, with 9 bases that match TRBD1. CDR1 SGHRS and CDR2 YFSETQ come from the germline V gene. The CDR3 spans 15 residues. V shed 3 bases, J shed 2 bases, and the junction held 4 bases outside the gene matches. Here the CDR3 DNA reads TGCGCCAGCAGCTCGAGGACAGGGGTCACAGATACGCAGTATTTT. Its translation: CASSSRTGVTDTQYF.

This sequence joins TRBV27 and TRBJ2-7; D remains unclear. The CDR3 covers 16 residues. Germline V gives CDR1 MNHEY, CDR2 SMNVEV (reference sequence). Between the trimmed V and J ends, which lost 5 bases and 3 bases, there was a span of 20 bases. The CDR3 spells CASSQWPRVSFYEQYF. The CDR3 nucleotides are TGTGCCAGCAGTCAATGGCCCCGGGTTTCCTTCTACGAGCAGTACTTC.

The rearrangement joins TRBV7-6 to TRBJ2-5; tentative D call: TRBD2 (5 bases). The V gene's germline CDR1 is SGHVS and CDR2 FNYEAQ. The CDR3 extends over 15 amino acids. The V end was cut by 1 base, the J end by 5 bases, with 14 bases between. This CDR3 is CASSLGPGKGETQYF. CDR3 coding DNA: TGTGCCAGCAGCTTAGGTCCGGGGAAGGGCGAGACCCAGTACTTC.